This T cell receptor (beta chain) was recovered during a study of technical replicates of blood from a few donors. This clone was detected only once. Generated by immunoSEQ multiplex PCR, the TCRdb table keeps only in-frame clones and is missing some. This repertoire shows about 83,000 clones, about 90% found once; its top ten account for 0.27%. Unmatched junction bases numbered 12, after V lost 3 bases and J lost 5 bases. The CDR3 runs to 16 residues. The germline V gene encodes CDR1 SGHTA and CDR2 FQGNSA. This TCR came from a human donor in good health. The chain has TRBV7-2 and TRBJ2-7; 8 nucleotides line up with TRBD2. Sequencing input: T cells isolated from PBMCs. CDR3 amino acids: CASSLVRERGLNEQYF. CDR3 nucleotides: TGTGCCAGCAGCTTGGTGCGGGAGCGGGGGCTTAACGAGCAGTACTTC.